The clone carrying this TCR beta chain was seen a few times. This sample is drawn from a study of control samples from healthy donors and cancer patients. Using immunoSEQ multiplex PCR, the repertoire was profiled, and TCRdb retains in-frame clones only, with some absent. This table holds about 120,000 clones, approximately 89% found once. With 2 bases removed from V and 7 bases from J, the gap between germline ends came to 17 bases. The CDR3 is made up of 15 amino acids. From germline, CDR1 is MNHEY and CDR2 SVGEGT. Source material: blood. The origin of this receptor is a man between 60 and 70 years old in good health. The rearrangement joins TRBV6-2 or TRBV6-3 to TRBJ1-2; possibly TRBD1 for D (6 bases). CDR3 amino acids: CASSYPDRGQRGYTF. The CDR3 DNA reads TGTGCCAGCAGTTACCCCGATCGGGGGCAGCGTGGCTACACCTTC.